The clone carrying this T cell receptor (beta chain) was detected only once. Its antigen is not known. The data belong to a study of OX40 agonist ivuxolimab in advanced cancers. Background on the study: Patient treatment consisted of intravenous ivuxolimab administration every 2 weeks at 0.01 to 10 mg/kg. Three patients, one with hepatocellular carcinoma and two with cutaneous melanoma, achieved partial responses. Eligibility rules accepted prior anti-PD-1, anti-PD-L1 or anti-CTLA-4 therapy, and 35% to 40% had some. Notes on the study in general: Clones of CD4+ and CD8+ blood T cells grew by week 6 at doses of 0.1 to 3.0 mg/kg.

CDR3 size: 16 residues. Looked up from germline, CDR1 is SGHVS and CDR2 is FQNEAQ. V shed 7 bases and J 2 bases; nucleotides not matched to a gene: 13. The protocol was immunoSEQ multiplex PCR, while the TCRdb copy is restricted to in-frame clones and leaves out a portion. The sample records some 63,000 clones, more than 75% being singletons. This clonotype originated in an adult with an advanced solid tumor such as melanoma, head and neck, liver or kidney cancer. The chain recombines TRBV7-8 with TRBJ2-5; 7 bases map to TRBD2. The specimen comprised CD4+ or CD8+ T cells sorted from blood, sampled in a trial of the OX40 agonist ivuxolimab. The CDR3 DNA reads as TGTGCCAGCAACCCTTTAGCGGGTCTAGGACAAGAGACCCAGTACTTC. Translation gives CASNPLAGLGQETQYF.